What follows are 6 T cell receptor beta chains derived from one specimen sequenced in a study of tumor-infiltrating lymphocytes in primary liver carcinoma. Synthesis of TCR beta cDNA was carried out from about 540 ng total RNA with a constant-region primer. Three nested multiplex PCR rounds of slightly modified ARM-PCR generated TCR beta libraries. In the first two PCR rounds, TRBV1-TRBV30 forward primers were paired with a C-beta reverse primer, and each round lasted roughly 9 cycles. In TCRdb, the multiplex PCR reads were re-called with MiXCR into one record per CDR3 protein. The data contain roughly 50,000 distinct CDR3 sequences, about 73% of them seen just once; the ten biggest clones take up approximately 25%. The study co-extracted DNA and RNA from about 19-30 mg of unsorted bulk tissue. Sequencing used liver tumor tissue from sampling region 2. The subset is: tumor region T2, inferior pole. These receptors all come from a man aged 40-49 years with primary liver carcinoma and hepatitis B virus infection.

The V call is TRBV21-1, the J call TRBJ2-7. TRBV21-1 is a pseudogene locus. The CDR3 runs 15 residues. In DNA form, the CDR3 reads TGTGCCAACAGCAAAAGCAGAAAAGGGTCGGACGAGCAGTACTTC. Translating it yields CANSKSRKGSDEQYF.

Concerning this clonotype: One end of the junction fails to match germline, which may point to a read error. The CDR3 protein is CSVLLSGVVDTQYF. The CDR3 nucleotides are TGCAGCGTTCTTCTTTCGGGAGTGGTAGATACTCAGTATTTT. The chain joins TRBV29-1 to TRBJ2-3; D may be TRBD2 (6 bases). The CDR3 runs 14 residues. CDR1 and CDR2 from the germline V gene are SQVTM and ANQGSEA.

Note on this clonotype: The junction departs from germline at one end; a sequencing error may be responsible. V and J are TRBV10-3 and TRBJ2-7, with D possibly being TRBD1 or TRBD2 (6 bases each). The CDR3 is made up of 14 amino acids. Germline loops: CDR1 ENHRY, CDR2 SYGVKD. The CDR3 is CAISAGALSYERYF. The CDR3 DNA is TGTGCCATCAGTGCGGGGGCTCTCTCCTACGAGCGGTACTTC.

V is TRBV18 and J is TRBJ2-1; 11 bases are shared with TRBD2. The CDR3 consists of 17 residues. Germline CDR1 is KGHSH and CDR2 is LQKENI. CDR3 in DNA: TGTGCTAACTCACCTACGACTAGCGGGGTTTCCTACAATGAGCAGTTCTTC. It specifies CANSPTTSGVSYNEQFF.

Concerning this clonotype: Because it lacks the conserved phenylalanine or tryptophan at the end, this CDR3 is likely a read error. The CDR3 nucleotides are TGTGCCAGCAGGCCCGATACCGGGGAGCTGTTTCTT. It encodes CASRPDTGELFL. The chain employs TRBV6-1 and TRBJ2-2; D unresolved. Trimming took off 6 bases at V and 5 bases at J, with 7 bases between the two ends. CDR1 is MNHNS and CDR2 is SASEGT in the germline V gene. CDR3 length: 12 residues.

The chain carries TRBV19 and TRBJ1-1; possibly TRBD1 for D (6 bases). In germline, CDR1 is LNHDA, CDR2 SQIVND (reference sequence). Trimming took 7 bases from V and 4 from J, leaving 10 bases between them. The CDR3 has 12 amino acids. The CDR3, as DNA: TGTGCCAGTAATCAGGGGATCACTGAAGCTTTCTTT. Residues: CASNQGITEAFF.